A selection of T cell receptor beta chains follows, all from one sample in a study of low-dose radiotherapy and immunotherapy resistance in tumors. TCRdb independently ran MiXCR on the reads; one entry per CDR3 protein. The profile shows about 30,000 distinct CDR3 sequences, around 47% of them singletons. The input for sequencing was PBMCs, taken after low-dose radiotherapy plus immunotherapy. These receptors originate from a male donor with gallbladder cancer. CDR3s include the opening cysteine and the closing phenylalanine or tryptophan. Each record gives: clone size, V gene, D gene, J gene, CDR3 protein, CDR3 DNA. The D gene is left open where the match is weak. For some rows the clone size is stated as once, few or many, or as a class when expanded; others skip it.

clone size: -
V gene: TRBV2
D gene: -
J gene: TRBJ2-7
CDR3 protein: CASTRSGTGFSYEQYF
CDR3 DNA: TGTGCCAGCACCAGATCCGGAACAGGGTTCTCCTACGAGCAGTACTTC

clone size: many
V gene: TRBV6-2/TRBV6-3
D gene: -
J gene: TRBJ2-3
CDR3 protein: CASSVLSTQADTQYF
CDR3 DNA: TGTGCCAGCAGTGTCCTGTCTACCCAGGCAGATACGCAGTATTTT

clone size: many
V gene: TRBV29-1
D gene: TRBD1
J gene: TRBJ2-3
CDR3 protein: CSVPTPRTGSTDTQYF
CDR3 DNA: TGCAGCGTGCCCACCCCGCGGACAGGGAGTACAGATACGCAGTATTTT

clone size: many
V gene: TRBV2
D gene: -
J gene: TRBJ1-2
CDR3 protein: CASILSGVANYGYTF
CDR3 DNA: TGTGCCAGCATTCTATCAGGGGTAGCTAACTATGGCTACACCTTC

clone size: few
V gene: TRBV6-8
D gene: -
J gene: TRBJ2-2
CDR3 protein: CASSWDRVNTGELFFFF
CDR3 DNA: -

clone size: medium-sized
V gene: TRBV28
D gene: -
J gene: TRBJ2-5
CDR3 protein: CASSTGETQYF
CDR3 DNA: TGTGCCAGCAGTACCGGGGAGACCCAGTACTTC

clone size: many
V gene: TRBV20-1
D gene: -
J gene: TRBJ1-2
CDR3 protein: CSARRDDYGYTF
CDR3 DNA: TGCAGTGCTAGGAGGGACGACTATGGCTACACCTTC

clone size: -
V gene: TRBV28
D gene: -
J gene: TRBJ2-5
CDR3 protein: CASSTQGSETQYF
CDR3 DNA: TGTGCCAGCAGTACACAGGGATCGGAGACCCAATACTTC

clone size: few
V gene: TRBV27
D gene: -
J gene: TRBJ1-1
CDR3 protein: CASSSTMNTEAFF
CDR3 DNA: TGTGCCAGCAGTTCAACCATGAACACTGAAGCTTTCTTT

clone size: many
V gene: TRBV10-3
D gene: TRBD2
J gene: TRBJ2-5
CDR3 protein: CAISEPGLAGQETQYF
CDR3 DNA: TGTGCCATCAGTGAGCCCGGACTAGCGGGGCAAGAGACCCAGTACTTC

clone size: -
V gene: TRBV19
D gene: -
J gene: TRBJ2-3
CDR3 protein: CASSIGGTDTQYF
CDR3 DNA: TGTGCCAGTAGTATCGGGGGCACAGATACGCAGTATTTT

clone size: -
V gene: TRBV5-1
D gene: -
J gene: TRBJ1-1
CDR3 protein: CASSLGAENTEAFF
CDR3 DNA: TGCGCCAGCAGCTTGGGCGCGGAGAACACTGAAGCTTTCTTT

clone size: -
V gene: TRBV6-1
D gene: TRBD1
J gene: TRBJ1-5
CDR3 protein: CASSETGGNQPQHF
CDR3 DNA: TGTGCCAGCAGTGAGACAGGGGGCAATCAGCCCCAGCATTTT

clone size: -
V gene: TRBV6-2/TRBV6-3
D gene: -
J gene: TRBJ1-2
CDR3 protein: CASSYSADTGYTF
CDR3 DNA: TGTGCCAGCAGTTACTCGGCAGACACTGGCTACACCTTC

clone size: medium-sized
V gene: TRBV6-5
D gene: -
J gene: TRBJ2-3
CDR3 protein: CASSYSSPGTHSTDTQYF
CDR3 DNA: TGTGCCAGCAGTTACTCGTCCCCCGGGACCCATTCCACAGATACGCAGTATTTT

clone size: -
V gene: TRBV2
D gene: TRBD2
J gene: TRBJ2-3
CDR3 protein: CASKLLAGGTDTQYF
CDR3 DNA: TGTGCCAGCAAACTTCTAGCGGGGGGCACAGATACGCAGTATTTT

clone size: -
V gene: TRBV7-3
D gene: -
J gene: TRBJ1-1
CDR3 protein: CASSKPIQTRNTEAFF
CDR3 DNA: TGTGCCAGCAGCAAGCCGATACAGACGAGGAACACTGAAGCTTTCTTT

clone size: many
V gene: TRBV2
D gene: -
J gene: TRBJ2-1
CDR3 protein: CASSDGTPYNEQFF
CDR3 DNA: TGTGCCAGCAGTGATGGGACACCCTACAATGAGCAGTTCTTC

clone size: medium-sized
V gene: TRBV27
D gene: TRBD1
J gene: TRBJ2-5
CDR3 protein: CASSLLGQAQETQYF
CDR3 DNA: TGTGCCAGCAGTTTATTGGGACAGGCCCAAGAGACCCAGTACTTC

clone size: -
V gene: TRBV29-1
D gene: TRBD1
J gene: TRBJ2-2
CDR3 protein: CSVEEGTGTNTGELFF
CDR3 DNA: TGCAGCGTTGAAGAGGGGACAGGGACGAACACCGGGGAGCTGTTTTTT

clone size: few
V gene: TRBV28
D gene: -
J gene: TRBJ2-2
CDR3 protein: CASSFRPANTGELFFF
CDR3 DNA: -

clone size: medium-sized
V gene: TRBV2
D gene: TRBD1
J gene: TRBJ2-5
CDR3 protein: CASSEKGQALGGTQYF
CDR3 DNA: TGTGCCAGCAGCGAGAAGGGACAGGCTCTAGGAGGGACCCAGTACTTC

clone size: -
V gene: TRBV28
D gene: -
J gene: TRBJ2-7
CDR3 protein: CASRAAGGSYEQYF
CDR3 DNA: TGTGCCAGCAGAGCGGCCGGGGGCTCCTACGAGCAGTACTTC

clone size: -
V gene: TRBV2
D gene: -
J gene: TRBJ2-3
CDR3 protein: CASSSLPDTQYF
CDR3 DNA: TGTGCCAGCAGTAGTTTGCCAGATACGCAGTATTTT

clone size: -
V gene: TRBV7-6
D gene: TRBD1
J gene: TRBJ2-7
CDR3 protein: CASSLAHDRVKYEQYF
CDR3 DNA: TGTGCCAGCAGCTTAGCACACGACAGGGTAAAGTACGAGCAGTACTTC

clone size: -
V gene: TRBV6-2/TRBV6-3
D gene: TRBD2
J gene: TRBJ2-1
CDR3 protein: CASTISWRGTHNEQFF
CDR3 DNA: TGTGCCAGCACCATAAGCTGGCGGGGGACCCACAATGAGCAGTTCTTC

clone size: many
V gene: TRBV2
D gene: -
J gene: TRBJ2-1
CDR3 protein: CASSGEGGAFGYEQFF
CDR3 DNA: TGTGCCAGCAGTGGGGAGGGGGGGGCCTTCGGGTATGAGCAGTTCTTC

clone size: many
V gene: TRBV25-1
D gene: TRBD1
J gene: TRBJ1-1
CDR3 protein: CASSESWTGGAFF
CDR3 DNA: TGTGCCAGCAGTGAATCTTGGACAGGGGGAGCTTTCTTT

clone size: -
V gene: TRBV28
D gene: -
J gene: TRBJ2-1
CDR3 protein: CASRKTRGNEQFF
CDR3 DNA: TGTGCCAGCAGAAAGACTAGGGGCAATGAGCAGTTCTTC

clone size: -
V gene: TRBV9
D gene: -
J gene: TRBJ2-7
CDR3 protein: CASSVKAGFSYEQYF
CDR3 DNA: TGTGCCAGCAGCGTAAAGGCGGGGTTTTCCTACGAGCAGTACTTC

clone size: medium-sized
V gene: TRBV7-9
D gene: -
J gene: TRBJ1-5
CDR3 protein: CASSPDGDQPQHF
CDR3 DNA: TGTGCCAGCAGCCCGGACGGGGATCAGCCCCAGCATTTT

clone size: -
V gene: TRBV30
D gene: TRBD1
J gene: TRBJ2-7
CDR3 protein: CAWRETGGYEQYF
CDR3 DNA: TGTGCCTGGAGAGAGACAGGGGGTTACGAGCAGTACTTC

clone size: -
V gene: TRBV5-1
D gene: TRBD2
J gene: TRBJ2-1
CDR3 protein: CASSLLGGTGNEQFF
CDR3 DNA: TGCGCCAGCAGCTTGTTGGGAGGGACTGGCAATGAGCAGTTCTTC

clone size: -
V gene: TRBV4-3
D gene: -
J gene: TRBJ2-7
CDR3 protein: CANSQDKGPYEQYF
CDR3 DNA: TGCGCCAACAGCCAAGATAAGGGGCCCTACGAGCAGTACTTC

clone size: medium-sized
V gene: TRBV28
D gene: -
J gene: TRBJ1-1
CDR3 protein: CASSPGRGWNTEAFF
CDR3 DNA: TGTGCCAGCAGCCCTGGGAGGGGGTGGAACACTGAAGCTTTCTTT

clone size: medium-sized
V gene: TRBV5-1
D gene: -
J gene: TRBJ2-1
CDR3 protein: CASSLELSVYNEQFF
CDR3 DNA: TGCGCCAGCAGCTTGGAATTATCCGTATACAATGAGCAGTTCTTC

clone size: few
V gene: TRBV5-6
D gene: -
J gene: TRBJ2-7
CDR3 protein: CASSLVAGASEQYF
CDR3 DNA: TGTGCCAGCAGCTTGGTGGCGGGGGCCTCCGAGCAGTACTTC

clone size: few
V gene: TRBV29-1
D gene: -
J gene: TRBJ2-1
CDR3 protein: CSVSRTHGNEQFF
CDR3 DNA: TGCAGCGTGTCACGGACCCACGGCAATGAGCAGTTCTTC

clone size: few
V gene: TRBV25-1
D gene: -
J gene: TRBJ2-1
CDR3 protein: CATKASEWRGNNEQFF
CDR3 DNA: TGTGCCACCAAAGCATCCGAGTGGCGAGGAAACAATGAGCAGTTCTTC

clone size: many
V gene: TRBV28
D gene: -
J gene: TRBJ1-4
CDR3 protein: CASKPGTQYEKLFF
CDR3 DNA: TGTGCCAGCAAACCCGGGACGCAGTATGAAAAACTGTTTTTT

clone size: -
V gene: TRBV20-1
D gene: -
J gene: TRBJ2-5
CDR3 protein: CSARNQGRETQYF
CDR3 DNA: TGCAGTGCTAGAAACCAGGGACGCGAGACCCAGTACTTC

clone size: -
V gene: TRBV5-4
D gene: TRBD1
J gene: TRBJ2-5
CDR3 protein: CASSKTTGGGETQYF
CDR3 DNA: TGTGCCAGCAGCAAGACAACAGGGGGCGGAGAGACCCAGTACTTC

clone size: -
V gene: TRBV5-4
D gene: -
J gene: TRBJ2-7
CDR3 protein: CASSLDSSREQYF
CDR3 DNA: TGTGCCAGCAGCTTGGACTCGTCAAGGGAGCAGTACTTC

clone size: many
V gene: TRBV10-3
D gene: TRBD1
J gene: TRBJ2-5
CDR3 protein: CATGQYQETQYF
CDR3 DNA: TGTGCCACGGGACAGTATCAAGAGACCCAGTACTTC

clone size: many
V gene: TRBV20-1
D gene: TRBD2
J gene: TRBJ2-2
CDR3 protein: CSAIPRTSGSLTGELFF
CDR3 DNA: TGCAGTGCTATTCCCAGGACTAGCGGGAGTCTTACCGGGGAGCTGTTTTTT

clone size: many
V gene: TRBV6-2/TRBV6-3
D gene: -
J gene: TRBJ2-4
CDR3 protein: CASSGGGQIKNIQYF
CDR3 DNA: TGTGCCAGCTCGGGTGGAGGACAGATAAAAAACATTCAGTACTTC

clone size: medium-sized
V gene: TRBV28
D gene: -
J gene: TRBJ2-7
CDR3 protein: CASSWGWGSYEQYF
CDR3 DNA: TGTGCCAGCAGTTGGGGATGGGGATCCTACGAGCAGTACTTC

clone size: -
V gene: TRBV29-1
D gene: -
J gene: TRBJ1-5
CDR3 protein: CSVRGSNQPQHF
CDR3 DNA: TGCAGCGTCCGAGGTAGCAATCAGCCCCAGCATTTT

clone size: -
V gene: TRBV19
D gene: -
J gene: TRBJ2-1
CDR3 protein: CATTRGDRVHNEQFF
CDR3 DNA: TGTGCCACCACGCGGGGGGACAGGGTCCACAATGAGCAGTTCTTC

clone size: -
V gene: TRBV5-1
D gene: TRBD1
J gene: TRBJ1-2
CDR3 protein: CASSIDRVYGYTF
CDR3 DNA: TGCGCCAGCAGCATAGACAGGGTCTATGGCTACACCTTC

clone size: few
V gene: TRBV6-8
D gene: -
J gene: TRBJ1-2
CDR3 protein: CASRLDENYGYTF
CDR3 DNA: TGTGCCAGCAGGCTGGACGAAAACTATGGCTACACCTTC

clone size: medium-sized
V gene: TRBV28
D gene: -
J gene: TRBJ1-6
CDR3 protein: CASSTVYNSPLHF
CDR3 DNA: TGTGCCAGCAGTACCGTATATAATTCACCCCTCCACTTT

clone size: medium-sized
V gene: TRBV15
D gene: -
J gene: TRBJ2-1
CDR3 protein: CATSDPSVPHNEQFF
CDR3 DNA: TGTGCCACCAGCGACCCTAGCGTCCCCCACAATGAGCAGTTCTTC

clone size: -
V gene: TRBV10-3
D gene: -
J gene: TRBJ1-6
CDR3 protein: CAIKGQLDSPLHF
CDR3 DNA: TGTGCCATCAAGGGGCAGTTGGATTCACCCCTCCACTTT

clone size: few
V gene: TRBV11-2
D gene: TRBD2
J gene: TRBJ2-1
CDR3 protein: CASSLMREWNEQFF
CDR3 DNA: TGTGCCAGCAGCTTAATGCGGGAGTGGAATGAGCAGTTCTTC

clone size: -
V gene: TRBV12-3/TRBV12-4
D gene: -
J gene: TRBJ1-2
CDR3 protein: CASTIYDRGTF
CDR3 DNA: TGTGCCAGCACCATTTACGATAGGGGGACCTTC

clone size: -
V gene: TRBV3-1
D gene: -
J gene: TRBJ1-6
CDR3 protein: CASSQMSRDSPLHF
CDR3 DNA: TGTGCCAGCAGCCAAATGTCAAGGGATTCACCCCTCCACTTT